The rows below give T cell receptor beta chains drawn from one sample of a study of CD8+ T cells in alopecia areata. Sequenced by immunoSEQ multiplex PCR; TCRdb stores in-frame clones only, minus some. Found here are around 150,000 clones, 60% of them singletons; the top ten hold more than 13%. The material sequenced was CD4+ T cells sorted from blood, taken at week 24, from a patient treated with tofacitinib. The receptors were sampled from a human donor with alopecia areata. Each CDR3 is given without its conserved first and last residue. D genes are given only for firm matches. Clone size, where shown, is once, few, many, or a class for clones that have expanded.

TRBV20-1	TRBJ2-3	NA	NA	SAIGVDTQY
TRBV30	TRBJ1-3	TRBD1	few	AWSRDSSGNTIY
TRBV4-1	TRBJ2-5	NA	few	ASSHTVARTQETQY
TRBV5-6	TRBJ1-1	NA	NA	ASSLVRGNTVQAF
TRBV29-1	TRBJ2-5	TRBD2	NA	SVGVSGGSQETQY
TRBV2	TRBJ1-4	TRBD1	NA	ASMGQGTTNEKLF
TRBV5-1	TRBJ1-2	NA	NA	ASSLDRDYYGYT
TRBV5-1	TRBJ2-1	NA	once	ASSLAVVNEQF
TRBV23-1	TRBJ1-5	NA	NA	ASSQCRSSNQPQH
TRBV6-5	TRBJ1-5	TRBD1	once	ASSSYRQGVQH
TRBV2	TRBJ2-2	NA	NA	ATQWGVDTGELF
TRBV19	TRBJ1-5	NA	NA	ASSRRDGNQPQH
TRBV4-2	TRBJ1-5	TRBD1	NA	ASSQEGGQGRQPQH
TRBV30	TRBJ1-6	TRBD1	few	AWSLGTGSPLH
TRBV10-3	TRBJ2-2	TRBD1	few	ASSEPGQGTGELF
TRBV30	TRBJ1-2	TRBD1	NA	AWSDPGTVGYGYT
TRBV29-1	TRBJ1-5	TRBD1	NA	SVSGQDSNQPQH
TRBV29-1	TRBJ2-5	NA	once	SVEAVQETQY
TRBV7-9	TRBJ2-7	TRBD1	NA	ASSTGQGYEQY
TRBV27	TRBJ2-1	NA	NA	ASSFDRVTNEQF
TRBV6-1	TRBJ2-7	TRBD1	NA	AITPDRADSYEQY
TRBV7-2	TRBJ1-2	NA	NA	ASSLDPSGGYGYT
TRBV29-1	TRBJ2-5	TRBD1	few	SVLGQQETQY
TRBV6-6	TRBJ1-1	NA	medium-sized	ASMSSTMNTEAF
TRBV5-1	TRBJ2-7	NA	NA	ASSFTVSYEQY
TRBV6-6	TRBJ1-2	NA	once	ASSSRTLTNYGYT
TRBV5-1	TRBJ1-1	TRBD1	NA	ASSSRTGGNTEAF
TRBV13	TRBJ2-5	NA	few	ASSSSQGGGDQETQY
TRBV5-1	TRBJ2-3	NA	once	ASSLGGPDTQY
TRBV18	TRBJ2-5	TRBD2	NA	ASSTTGLAGKETQY
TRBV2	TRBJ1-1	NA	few	ASSEGKALTEAF
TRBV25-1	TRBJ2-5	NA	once	ASSVRGQETQY
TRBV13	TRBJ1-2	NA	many	ASSLLRGNYGYT
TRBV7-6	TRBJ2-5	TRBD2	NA	ASSTETSWGETQY
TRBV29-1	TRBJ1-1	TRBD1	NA	SISQGGSTEAF
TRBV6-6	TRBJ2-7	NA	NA	ASSSRYEQY
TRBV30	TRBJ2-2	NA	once	AWSYRINTGELF
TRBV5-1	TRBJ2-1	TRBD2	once	ASTTSGNYNEQF
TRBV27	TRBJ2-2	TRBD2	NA	ASSLWGGGGTNTGELF
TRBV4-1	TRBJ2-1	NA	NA	ASSLMGRTNNEQF
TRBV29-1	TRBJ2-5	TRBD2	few	SVRRGGGPQETQY
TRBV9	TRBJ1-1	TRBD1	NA	ASSVATGQVNTEAF
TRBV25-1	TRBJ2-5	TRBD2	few	ASRPSGLAGTQY
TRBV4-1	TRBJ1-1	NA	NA	ASSQVNMGFFGEAF
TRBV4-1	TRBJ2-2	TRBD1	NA	ASSRTGGYTGELF
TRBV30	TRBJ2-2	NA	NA	AWSVLLRTGELF
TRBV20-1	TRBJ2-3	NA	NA	SANHRDTQY
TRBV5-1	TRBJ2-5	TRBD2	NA	ASSFPGGGETQY
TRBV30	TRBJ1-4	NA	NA	AWSPIGDGEKLF
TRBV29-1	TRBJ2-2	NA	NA	SVERVFATGELF
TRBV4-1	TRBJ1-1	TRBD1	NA	ASSQDKGTGRAF
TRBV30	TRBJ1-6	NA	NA	AWAGTEHNSPLH
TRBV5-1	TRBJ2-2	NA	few	ASSLGQNTGELF
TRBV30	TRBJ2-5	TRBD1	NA	AWSLTGTGVY